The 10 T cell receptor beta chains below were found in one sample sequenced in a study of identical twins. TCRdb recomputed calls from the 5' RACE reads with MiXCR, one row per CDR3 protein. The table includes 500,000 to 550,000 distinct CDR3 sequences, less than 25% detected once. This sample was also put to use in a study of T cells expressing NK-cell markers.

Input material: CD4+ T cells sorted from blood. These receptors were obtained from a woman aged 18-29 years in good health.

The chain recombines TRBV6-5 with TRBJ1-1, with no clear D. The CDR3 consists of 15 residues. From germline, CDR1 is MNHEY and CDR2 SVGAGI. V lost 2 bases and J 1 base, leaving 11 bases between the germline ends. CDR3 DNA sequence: TGTGCCAGCAGTTACGAGGTGTTGTCGAACACTGAAGCTTTCTTT. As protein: CASSYEVLSNTEAFF.

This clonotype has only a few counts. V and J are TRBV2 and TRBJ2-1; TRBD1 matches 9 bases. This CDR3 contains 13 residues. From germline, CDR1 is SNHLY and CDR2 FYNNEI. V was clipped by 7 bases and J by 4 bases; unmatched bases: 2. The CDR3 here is CASKGTGYNEQFF. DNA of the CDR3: TGTGCCAGCAAGGGGACAGGGTACAATGAGCAGTTCTTC.

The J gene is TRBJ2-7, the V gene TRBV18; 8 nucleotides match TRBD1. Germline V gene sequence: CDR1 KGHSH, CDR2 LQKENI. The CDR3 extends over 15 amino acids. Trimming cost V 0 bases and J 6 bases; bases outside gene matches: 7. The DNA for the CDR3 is TGTGCCAGCTCACCACCTGGACAGGGATTTCGCGAGCAGTACTTC. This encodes CASSPPGQGFREQYF.

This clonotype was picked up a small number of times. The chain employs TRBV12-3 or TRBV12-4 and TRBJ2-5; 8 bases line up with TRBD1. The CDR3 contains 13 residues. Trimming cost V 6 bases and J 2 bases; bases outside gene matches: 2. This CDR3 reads CASSDRGQETQYF. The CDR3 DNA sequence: TGTGCCAGCAGCGACAGGGGACAAGAGACCCAGTACTTC.

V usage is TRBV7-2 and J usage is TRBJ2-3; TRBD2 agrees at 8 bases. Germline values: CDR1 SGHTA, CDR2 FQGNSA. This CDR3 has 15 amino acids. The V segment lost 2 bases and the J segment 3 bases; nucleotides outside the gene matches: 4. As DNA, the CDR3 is TGTGCCAGCAGCTTAAACGGGGGGGGAACAGATACGCAGTATTTT. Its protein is CASSLNGGGTDTQYF.

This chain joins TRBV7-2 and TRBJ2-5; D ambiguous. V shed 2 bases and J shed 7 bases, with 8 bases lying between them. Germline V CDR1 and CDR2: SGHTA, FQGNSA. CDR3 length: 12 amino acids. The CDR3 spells CASSLMERTQYF. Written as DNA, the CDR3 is TGTGCCAGCAGCTTAATGGAGAGGACCCAGTACTTC.

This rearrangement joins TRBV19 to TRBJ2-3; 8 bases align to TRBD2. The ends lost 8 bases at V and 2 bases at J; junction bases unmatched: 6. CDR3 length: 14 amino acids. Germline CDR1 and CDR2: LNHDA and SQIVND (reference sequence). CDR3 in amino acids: CASAAGGHTDTQYF. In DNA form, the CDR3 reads TGTGCCAGTGCTGCGGGGGGACACACAGATACGCAGTATTTT.

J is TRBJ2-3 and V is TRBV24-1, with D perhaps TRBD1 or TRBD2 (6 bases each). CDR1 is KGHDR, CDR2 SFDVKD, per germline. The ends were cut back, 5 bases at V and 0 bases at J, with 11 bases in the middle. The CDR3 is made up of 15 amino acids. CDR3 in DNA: TGTGCCACCAGTGCTTCGGGGGCTAGCACAGATACGCAGTATTTT. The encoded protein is CATSASGASTDTQYF.

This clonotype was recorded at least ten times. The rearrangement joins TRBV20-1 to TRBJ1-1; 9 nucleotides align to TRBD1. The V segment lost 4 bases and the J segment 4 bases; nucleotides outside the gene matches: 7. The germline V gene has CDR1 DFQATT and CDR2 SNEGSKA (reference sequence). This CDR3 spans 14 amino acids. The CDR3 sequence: CSANRGPRGTEAFF. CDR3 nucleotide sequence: TGCAGTGCTAACAGGGGGCCTAGGGGCACTGAAGCTTTCTTT.

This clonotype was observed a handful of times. This CDR3 reads CASSLFLALTDTQYF. The CDR3 nucleotides read TGTGCCAGCAGCTTGTTCTTAGCGCTAACCGATACGCAGTATTTT. This chain joins TRBV5-5 and TRBJ2-3, with TRBD2 as a possible D gene (5 bases). Germline CDR1 SGHKS, CDR2 YYEKEE (reference sequence). V lost 1 base, J lost 6 bases, and 15 bases lay in between. CDR3 length equals 15 residues. Combining the CDR3 with reference TRBV5-5 and TRBJ2-3 gives the whole variable domain DAGVTQSPTHLIKTRGQQVTLRCSPISGHKSVSWYQQVLGQGPQFIFQYYEKEERGRGNFPDRFSARQFPNYSSELNVNALLLGDSALYLCASSLFLALTDTQYFGPGTRLTVL.